This T cell receptor (beta chain) comes out of a study of T cells after yellow fever vaccination. Overall study: With SMART-Seq v4 Ultra Low Input, the fractions containing low cell numbers were prepared. General study findings and limits: When the response was secondary, it was weaker but reached its peak faster, day 5 versus 15. Reappearance after the booster was observed for most primary-vaccination clones (96% CD4, roughly 90% CD8).

Per germline, CDR1 SGHTA and CDR2 FQGNSA. V was cut by 2 bases and J by 2 bases, with 9 bases left in between. The CDR3 is 14 residues long. One entry per CDR3 protein results from TCRdb running MiXCR on the 5' RACE reads. The top ten clones hold around 3.1% of a sample with about 300,000 distinct CDR3 sequences, less than 9.5% of them seen once. About this clonotype itself: The target antigen is unknown.

The receptor was derived from a man between 18 and 35 years old who received the YFV17D yellow fever vaccine. The material was CD4+ T cells sorted from PBMCs, obtained 5 days after the yellow fever booster vaccination. The chain has TRBV7-2 and TRBJ1-2; D is undetermined. The CDR3 bases are TGTGCCAGCAGCTTAAGTCAGGAAAACTATGGCTACACCTTC. It translates to CASSLSQENYGYTF.